This T cell receptor (beta chain) was obtained from a study of cytomegalovirus exposure and HLA in healthy donors (TCRdb year 2017). For the wider study: The 650 to 750 repertoires of the first cohort and the 120 or so validation repertoires were produced on the same platform, according to a later analysis. The study aimed to test whether cataloging public T cell receptors could reveal signatures of past pathogen exposure. In addition to the first cohort of hundreds of subjects, a separate validation cohort of 130 or so different subjects was used. To predict cytomegalovirus infection status, the study combined high-throughput TCR immunosequencing, statistical association of individual TCRs with disease status, and machine learning.

To prepare the library, the immunoSEQ multiplex PCR assay was applied. Per the source publication's procedure: A statistical classification framework was built for diagnosing cytomegalovirus status from the catalog of TCR beta chain sequences. The clones in this table, taken by TCRdb from immuneACCESS, are in-frame only. Not every clone is retained; where verified, under half of the shortfall comes from an unresolved V gene, and the cause of the rest is unknown. The V and J calls and clone size come from that table; D and trimming were worked out from the DNA. This sample gives roughly 180,000 clones in total; approximately 89% of them show up just once. Of the sample, roughly 6.6% is held by the ten largest clones. Donors formed part of the validation cohort, which comprised 95 to 150 subjects and was distinct from the first cohort of under 800 subjects. The paper's findings and limits, for the study overall: Across donors, most TCR sequences were observed very rarely, whereas some public TCRs were present in many individuals. Of the cluster scores, about 94% were above 0 in a later analysis, which found that TCRs clustered in the first cohort also tended to co-occur in the 130 or so validation repertoires. In both the original and validation cohorts, the classifier was reported to diagnose cytomegalovirus status with high specificity and sensitivity. In the study, around 150 TCR beta chains were listed as associated with cytomegalovirus. It was suggested by the authors that the approach could potentially be generalized to other disease states and immunological phenotypes. In vitro tests confirmed that a few of the cytomegalovirus-associated TCR beta chains recognize cytomegalovirus antigens. The validation cohort had no HLA typing available for a later analysis, so co-occurrence within that cohort was assessed over all 130 or so repertoires.

A few counts support this clone. The antigen it binds to is not known. Per-nucleotide qualities are absent, and no much larger clonotype sits a single base away. Counted from cysteine to phenylalanine, this CDR3 has 15 amino acids. Only CDR3 DNA is held: 45 bases, read in frame from base 1. Deletion took 7 bases off V and 0 bases off J, with a span of 13 bases between the germline ends. The germline V gene (reference sequence) gives CDR1 as LNHDA and CDR2 as SQIVND. Sample: PBMCs. The TCR comes from a man under 40 in good health and CMV-seropositive. The chain links TRBV19 with TRBJ1-5; the D gene is unclear. The base sequence is TGTGCCAGTAAGTGGCAGCTTTATAGCAATCAGCCCCAGCATTTT. This sequence encodes CASKWQLYSNQPQHF.